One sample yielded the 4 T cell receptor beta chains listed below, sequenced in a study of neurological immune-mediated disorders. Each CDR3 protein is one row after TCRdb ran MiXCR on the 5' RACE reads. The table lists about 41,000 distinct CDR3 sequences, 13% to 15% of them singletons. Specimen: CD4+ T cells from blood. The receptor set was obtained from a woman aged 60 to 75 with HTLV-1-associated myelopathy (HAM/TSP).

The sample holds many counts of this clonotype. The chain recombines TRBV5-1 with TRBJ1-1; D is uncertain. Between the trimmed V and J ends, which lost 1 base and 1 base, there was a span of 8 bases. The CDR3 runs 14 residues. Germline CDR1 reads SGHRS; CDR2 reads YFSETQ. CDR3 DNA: TGCGCCAGCAGCTTGCAGCCCGCGAACACTGAAGCTTTCTTT. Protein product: CASSLQPANTEAFF.

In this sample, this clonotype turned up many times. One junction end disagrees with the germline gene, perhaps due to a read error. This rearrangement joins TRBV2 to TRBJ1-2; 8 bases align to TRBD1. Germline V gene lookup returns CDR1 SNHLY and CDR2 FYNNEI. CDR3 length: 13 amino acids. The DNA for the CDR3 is TGTGCCAGCGGAAAAGGACAGGGCTCTATTCTTTACTTC. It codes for CASGKGQGSILYF.

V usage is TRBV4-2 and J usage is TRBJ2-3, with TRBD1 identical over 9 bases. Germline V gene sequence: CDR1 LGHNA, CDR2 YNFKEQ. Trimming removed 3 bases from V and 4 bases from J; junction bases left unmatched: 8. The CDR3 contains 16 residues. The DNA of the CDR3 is TGTGCCAGCAGCCACCAAGCGGGACAGGGAGCAGATACGCAGTATTTT. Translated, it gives CASSHQAGQGADTQYF.

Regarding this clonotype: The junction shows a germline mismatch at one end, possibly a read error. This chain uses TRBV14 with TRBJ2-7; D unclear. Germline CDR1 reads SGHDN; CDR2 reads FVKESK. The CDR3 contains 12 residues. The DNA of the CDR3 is TGTGCCATCAGCCATGATGTCCACGAGCAGTACTTC. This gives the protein CAISHDVHEQYF.